These 3 T cell receptor beta chains originate from one sample sequenced in a study of blood T cells in healthy people across ages. With a J-beta primer mix and a sample-barcoded 5' primer, a second PCR ran roughly 6 to 11 cycles. MiXCR, applied by TCRdb to the 5' RACE reads, yields one record per CDR3 protein. The sample carries fewer than 1,200,000 distinct CDR3 sequences, approximately 25% recorded once. These records were also assigned to another study, of T cells of mothers and their children.

Sequenced material: blood. All receptors come from a girl aged 2 to 10 in good health.

This sequence joins TRBV5-1 and TRBJ2-6; no definite D call. V shed 2 bases and J shed 1 base, with 13 bases lying between them. The length of the CDR3 is 17 residues. CDR1 and CDR2 (germline): SGHRS, YFSETQ. CDR3 protein: CASSFFPSESGANVLTF. CDR3 bases: TGCGCCAGCAGCTTCTTCCCTTCGGAGTCTGGGGCCAACGTCCTGACTTTC.

This clonotype was observed a few times. The chain combines TRBV7-9 with TRBJ2-1, with D perhaps being TRBD1 or TRBD2 (5 bases each). The DNA end favors TRBJ2-5, so the J call may be wrong. CDR3 length: 15 residues. Germline values: CDR1 SEHNR, CDR2 FQNEAQ (reference sequence). Here the CDR3 DNA reads TGTGCCAGCAGCCAACCGGGGCCTAGCACAGAGACCCAGTACTTC. Translation: CASSQPGPSTETQYF.

The chain carries TRBV3-1 and TRBJ2-7; perhaps D is TRBD1 or TRBD2 (5 bases each). V lost 10 bases and J lost 0, with 13 bases in between. The CDR3 has 13 residues. Germline CDR1 reads LGHDT; CDR2 reads YNNKEL (reference sequence). This CDR3 reads CATRTGGSYEQYF. The CDR3, as DNA: TGTGCCACCCGTACAGGAGGCTCCTACGAGCAGTACTTC.